This T cell receptor beta chain was recovered during a study of technical replicates of blood from several donors. The CDR3 length is 15 residues. Germline loops: CDR1 MNHEY, CDR2 SVGAGI. Between the trimmed V and J ends, which lost 6 bases and 2 bases, there was a span of 17 bases. Data came from immunoSEQ multiplex PCR; TCRdb stores just in-frame clones and leaves some out. The sample lists 75,000 to 90,000 clones; roughly 92% were seen once. This chain uses TRBV6-5 with TRBJ2-7; possibly TRBD2 for D (6 bases). This receptor was obtained from a human donor in good health. The sample consisted of T cells isolated from PBMCs. CDR3 region: CASSKTGTPTYEQYF. CDR3 DNA sequence: TGTGCCAGCAGCAAAACCGGGACTCCCACCTACGAGCAGTACTTC.